This record covers a single TCR beta chain. Its cognate antigen is unknown. PCR amplification relied on 60 Vbeta primers (plus 13 Jbeta primers). Only in-frame clones appear in the TCRdb table, and some are missing; sequencing was by immunoSEQ multiplex PCR. This table has fewer than 150,000 clones, 76% appearing once. Germline V gene lookup returns CDR1 MNHEY and CDR2 SMNVEV (reference sequence). The length of the CDR3 is 15 residues. With V trimmed by 6 bases and J by 1 base, 9 bases remained unmatched. This record comes from a study of cytomegalovirus exposure and HLA in healthy donors. For the study at large: Earlier results showed approximately 120 million unique TCR beta sequences derived from approximately 180 million T cells.

Regarding the study as a whole: Cytomegalovirus status was reportedly diagnosed by the classifier with high sensitivity and specificity. Specific recognition of CMV antigens was confirmed in vitro for a few chains (all CMV-associated).

This chain connects TRBV27 to TRBJ2-7, with 7 bases fitting TRBD2. This receptor was taken from a man between 18 and 35 years old in good health and CMV-seronegative. Sample: PBMCs. The CDR3 spells CASRPPGLPSYEQYF. As DNA, the CDR3 is TGTGCCAGCAGACCACCGGGACTACCTTCCTACGAGCAGTACTTC.